This TCR beta chain was recorded in a study of post-analysis software for immune sequencing data. Overall study: Patients had relapsing-remitting, secondary progressive or progressive-relapsing multiple sclerosis; some lacked subtype.

The trim removed 10 bases at V and 2 bases at J, leaving 12 bases unmatched. The CDR3 contains 16 residues. Prepared TCR beta cDNA libraries contained unique molecular identifiers. Each sample of about 0.9 to 11 million input T cells yielded 500,000 or so cDNA molecules, so each molecule approximated one T cell. One entry per CDR3 protein, called by TCRdb with MiXCR from the PCR reads. The sample has 820,000 or so distinct CDR3 sequences, roughly half seen once. Concerning this clonotype itself: Its antigen remains unknown.

Study conclusions and caveats: A handful of TRBV segments were more frequent in patients than controls; TRBV5-6, TRBV5-1 and TRBV20-1 belonged to this group. Relative to controls, patients with multiple sclerosis showed significantly lower normalized Chao1 diversity.

The chain employs TRBV12-3 or TRBV12-4 and TRBJ1-5, with TRBD1 matching 9 bases. This sequence was found in a girl under 18 with multiple sclerosis. Sequenced input: blood. The CDR3 reads CATTSGTGLGNQPQHF. The CDR3 DNA reads as TGTGCCACCACTTCCGGGACAGGGTTGGGCAATCAGCCCCAGCATTTT.